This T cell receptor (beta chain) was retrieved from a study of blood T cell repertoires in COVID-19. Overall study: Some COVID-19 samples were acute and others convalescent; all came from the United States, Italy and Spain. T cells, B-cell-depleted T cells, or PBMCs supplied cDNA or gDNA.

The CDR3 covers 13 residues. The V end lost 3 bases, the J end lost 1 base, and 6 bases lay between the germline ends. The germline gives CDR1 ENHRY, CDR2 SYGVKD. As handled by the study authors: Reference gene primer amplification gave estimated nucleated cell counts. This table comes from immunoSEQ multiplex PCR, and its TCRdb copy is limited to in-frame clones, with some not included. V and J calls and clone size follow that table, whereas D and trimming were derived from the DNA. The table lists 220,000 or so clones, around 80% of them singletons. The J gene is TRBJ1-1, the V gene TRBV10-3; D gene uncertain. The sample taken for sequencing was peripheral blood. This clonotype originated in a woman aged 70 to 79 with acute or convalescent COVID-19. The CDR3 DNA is TGTGCCATCAGTGATTTGAGGAACACTGAAGCTTTCTTT. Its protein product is CAISDLRNTEAFF.